Included here is one T cell receptor (beta chain) sequence, with context. Other DNA variants within this sample encode the same CDR3. The entry originates in a study of blood T cell repertoires in COVID-19. Germline values: CDR1 SGHKS, CDR2 YYEKEE (reference sequence). V gave up 0 bases and J gave up 2 bases, with 6 bases separating them. The CDR3 sequence is 14 residues long. Assay: immunoSEQ multiplex PCR; the TCRdb copy retains only in-frame clones and omits some. This table holds approximately 75,000 clones, around nine tenths found once. This chain links TRBV5-5 with TRBJ1-5; weak D call: TRBD1 (6 bases). This TCR came from a man aged 55 to 69 with acute or convalescent COVID-19. Sequenced: peripheral blood. The CDR3 DNA is TGTGCCAGCAGCTTGGCAGGGGGCAATCAGCCCCAGCATTTT. It specifies CASSLAGGNQPQHF. Full variable domain (rest looked up from reference TRBV5-5 and TRBJ1-5): DAGVTQSPTHLIKTRGQQVTLRCSPISGHKSVSWYQQVLGQGPQFIFQYYEKEERGRGNFPDRFSARQFPNYSSELNVNALLLGDSALYLCASSLAGGNQPQHFGDGTRLSIL.